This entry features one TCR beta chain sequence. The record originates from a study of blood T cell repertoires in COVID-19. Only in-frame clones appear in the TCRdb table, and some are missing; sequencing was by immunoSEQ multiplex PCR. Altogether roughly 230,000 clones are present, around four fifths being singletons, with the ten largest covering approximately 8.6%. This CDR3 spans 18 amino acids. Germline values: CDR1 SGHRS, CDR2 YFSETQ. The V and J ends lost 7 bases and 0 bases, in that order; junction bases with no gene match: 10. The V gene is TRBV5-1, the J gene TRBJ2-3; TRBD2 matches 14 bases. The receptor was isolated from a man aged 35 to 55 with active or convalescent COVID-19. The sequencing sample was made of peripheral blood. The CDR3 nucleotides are TGCGCCAGCTCGCGCGGGACTAGCGGGAGTGCTAGCACAGATACGCAGTATTTT. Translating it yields CASSRGTSGSASTDTQYF.